This is a list of T cell receptor beta chains from one sample in a study of Ad26.COV2.S vaccination and SARS-CoV-2 variants. Only in-frame clones appear in the TCRdb table, and some are missing; sequencing was by immunoSEQ multiplex PCR. There are roughly 700,000 clones in the sample; more than 70% occur only once, and roughly 1.5% lies in the top ten. The source was peripheral blood, collected in a trial of Ad26.COV2.S vaccine versus placebo. These receptors all stem from a person aged 18-60 years who received the Ad26.COV2.S COVID-19 vaccine or a placebo. Both conserved end residues are part of each CDR3. The D gene is left open where the match is weak. Some rows have no size entry. The others give once, few or many, or a class for an expanded clone.

-,TRBJ2-6,TRBV6-1,-,CASSEGGGGLSGANVLTF,TGTGCCAGCAGTGAAGGGGGCGGGGGCCTCTCTGGGGCCAACGTCCTGACTTTC
-,TRBJ2-1,TRBV5-6,-,CASSSLEAEQFF,TGTGCCAGCAGCTCACTGGAGGCCGAGCAGTTCTTC
-,TRBJ2-7,TRBV11-2,TRBD1,CASSPNVAGGDEQYF,TGTGCCAGCAGCCCTAATGTGGCAGGGGGCGACGAGCAGTACTTC
-,TRBJ1-5,TRBV30,-,CAWSDGNQPQHF,TGTGCCTGGAGCGACGGGAATCAGCCCCAGCATTTT
few,TRBJ1-2,TRBV30,TRBD1,CAWSTGGGGYTF,TGTGCCTGGAGTACAGGGGGTGGAGGCTACACCTTC
-,TRBJ1-6,TRBV6-4,-,CASSEIAGIYNSPLHF,TGTGCCAGCAGTGAAATCGCAGGAATCTATAATTCACCCCTCCACTTT
-,TRBJ2-7,TRBV7-9,TRBD1,CASSSSGTGTYEQYF,TGTGCCAGCAGCTCTTCCGGGACAGGCACCTACGAGCAGTACTTC
-,TRBJ1-2,TRBV4-1,-,CASSQDRGPGYGYTF,TGCGCCAGCAGCCAAGATCGCGGACCGGGCTATGGCTACACCTTC
once,TRBJ2-7,TRBV20-1,-,CSAGDGYEQYF,TGCAGTGCCGGGGACGGCTACGAGCAGTACTTC
-,TRBJ1-2,TRBV6-6,-,CASSRGGRADSNYGYTF,TGTGCCAGCAGTCGTGGGGGCAGGGCGGACTCTAACTATGGCTACACCTTC
-,TRBJ2-1,TRBV5-6,-,CASSLNNEQFF,TGTGCCAGCAGCCTTAACAATGAGCAGTTCTTC
-,TRBJ1-6,TRBV11-2,-,CASSHLSWYNSPLHF,TGTGCCAGCAGCCATCTGTCCTGGTATAATTCACCCCTCCACTTT
-,TRBJ1-2,TRBV2,TRBD1,CASRTSGGYGYTF,TGTGCCAGCAGGACATCAGGGGGCTATGGCTACACCTTC
-,TRBJ2-2,TRBV7-2,-,CASSLWSGPPNTGELFF,TGTGCCAGCAGCTTATGGTCGGGGCCCCCGAACACCGGGGAGCTGTTTTTT
-,TRBJ2-2,TRBV5-8,TRBD1,CASSLARQGLRTGELFF,TGTGCCAGCAGCTTGGCGAGACAGGGGTTACGGACCGGGGAGCTGTTTTTT
-,TRBJ2-4,TRBV5-4,-,CASSFPGTGTKNIQYF,TGTGCCAGCAGCTTCCCTGGAACAGGCACCAAAAACATTCAGTACTTC
-,TRBJ1-6,TRBV7-9,-,CASSLSGYNSPLHF,TGTGCCAGCAGCTTATCGGGCTATAATTCACCCCTCCACTTT
-,TRBJ2-6,TRBV24-1,-,CATEEWTVSSGANVLTF,TGTGCCACAGAAGAATGGACCGTGAGCTCTGGGGCCAACGTCCTGACTTTC
-,TRBJ2-3,TRBV7-3,TRBD1,CASSLTTGVSTDTQYF,TGTGCCAGCAGCTTAACGACAGGGGTGAGCACAGATACGCAGTATTTT
-,TRBJ2-1,TRBV29-1,-,CSVEEDRVSYNEQFF,TGCAGCGTTGAGGAAGACAGAGTTTCCTACAATGAGCAGTTCTTC
-,TRBJ2-7,TRBV5-1,TRBD2,CASSMGTSVSEQYF,TGCGCCAGCAGCATGGGGACTAGTGTGTCCGAGCAGTACTTC
once,TRBJ2-1,TRBV5-4,TRBD2,CASSSGLAGMEYNEQFF,TGTGCCAGCAGCTCGGGACTAGCGGGAATGGAGTACAATGAGCAGTTCTTC
once,TRBJ2-1,TRBV6-5,-,CASSYGAGSSYNEQFF,TGTGCCAGCAGTTACGGAGCGGGCAGCTCCTACAATGAGCAGTTCTTC
once,TRBJ2-7,TRBV12-3/TRBV12-4,-,CASRIGDIYEQYF,TGTGCCAGCAGGATAGGGGATATCTACGAGCAGTACTTC
-,TRBJ2-7,TRBV3-1/TRBV3-2,TRBD2,CASSQWGTSGSYEQYF,TGTGCCAGCAGCCAGTGGGGGACTAGCGGGAGCTACGAGCAGTACTTC
-,TRBJ2-3,TRBV27,-,CASNGGDTQYF,TGTGCCAGCAACGGCGGGGATACGCAGTATTTT
few,TRBJ1-1,TRBV12-3/TRBV12-4,-,CASSPLDTVHVFF,TGTGCCAGCAGTCCTCTTGACACCGTTCACGTTTTCTTT
-,TRBJ1-6,TRBV5-1,TRBD1,CASSWDRGTSPLHF,TGCGCCAGCAGCTGGGACAGGGGAACTTCACCCCTCCACTTT
-,TRBJ2-1,TRBV30,TRBD2,CAWNLAGVGDEQFF,TGTGCCTGGAACTTAGCGGGAGTAGGAGATGAGCAGTTCTTC
-,TRBJ1-2,TRBV30,TRBD1,CAWKGQERSYGYTF,TGTGCCTGGAAGGGACAGGAAAGGTCCTATGGCTACACCTTC
-,TRBJ2-5,TRBV7-9,-,CASRESETQYF,TGTGCCAGCAGGGAATCAGAGACCCAGTACTTC
few,TRBJ1-2,TRBV19,-,CASRRANYGYTF,TGTGCCAGTAGGAGAGCTAACTATGGCTACACCTTC
-,TRBJ2-1,TRBV2,-,CASSDLADYNEQFF,TGTGCCAGCAGTGACCTGGCGGATTACAATGAGCAGTTCTTC
-,TRBJ2-3,TRBV19,TRBD2,CASNGLAGGITDTQYF,TGTGCCAGTAATGGTCTAGCGGGAGGCATCACAGATACGCAGTATTTT
-,TRBJ2-6,TRBV5-1,-,CASTGGVRSGANVLTF,TGCGCCAGCACGGGCGGGGTTAGGTCTGGGGCCAACGTCCTGACTTTC
-,TRBJ1-2,TRBV11-2,-,CASSLAPGNYGYTF,TGTGCCAGCAGCTTAGCACCAGGGAACTATGGCTACACCTTC
few,TRBJ1-5,TRBV30,-,CAWSLQDQPQHF,TGTGCCTGGAGTTTACAAGATCAGCCCCAGCATTTT
once,TRBJ1-6,TRBV3-1/TRBV3-2,-,CASSQGTSRINSPLHF,TGTGCCAGCAGCCAAGGGACTTCCCGGATTAATTCACCCCTCCACTTT
-,TRBJ2-7,TRBV19,TRBD2,CASSSRGGNSEQYF,TGTGCCAGTAGCTCCCGCGGGGGGAACTCAGAGCAGTACTTC
-,TRBJ1-5,TRBV7-9,-,CASSLVVGQPQHF,TGTGCCAGCAGCTTAGTAGTGGGACAGCCCCAGCATTTT
-,TRBJ1-2,TRBV6-6,-,CASTLTYSNGYTF,TGTGCCAGCACACTGACCTACTCCAATGGCTACACCTTC
-,TRBJ2-3,TRBV2,TRBD2,CASSMLAGTDTQYF,TGTGCCAGCAGTATGCTAGCGGGCACAGATACGCAGTATTTT
-,TRBJ2-1,TRBV19,TRBD2,CASTGSGVIVDEQFF,TGTGCCAGTACGGGTAGCGGGGTCATCGTCGATGAGCAGTTCTTC
-,TRBJ1-3,TRBV27,-,CASSLRGGNTIYF,TGTGCCAGCAGTCTCAGGGGTGGAAACACCATATATTTT
few,TRBJ2-7,TRBV7-9,-,CAVGRDYEQYF,TGTGCCGTCGGCAGGGACTACGAGCAGTACTTC
-,TRBJ1-1,TRBV4-3,-,CASSLNPLALVGRNTEAFF,TGCGCCAGCAGCCTCAACCCACTGGCCCTTGTAGGGCGGAACACTGAAGCTTTCTTT
many,TRBJ1-6,TRBV28,-,CASCGGSSYNSPLHF,TGTGCCAGCTGCGGAGGGAGCTCCTATAATTCACCCCTCCACTTT
-,TRBJ2-3,TRBV6-5,TRBD2,CASRLAGAATDTQYF,TGTGCCAGCCGGCTAGCGGGGGCCGCCACAGATACGCAGTATTTT
-,TRBJ2-1,TRBV30,-,CAWTPGRVRYNEQFF,TGTGCCTGGACCCCGGGCAGGGTAAGGTACAATGAGCAGTTCTTC
-,TRBJ1-5,TRBV10-3,-,CATRGTVSNQPQHF,TGTGCCACCAGGGGAACAGTTAGCAATCAGCCCCAGCATTTT
once,TRBJ2-1,TRBV29-1,TRBD2,CSVATSVYNEQFF,TGCAGCGTCGCGACTAGCGTTTACAATGAGCAGTTCTTC
-,TRBJ1-3,TRBV19,TRBD1,CASSIRDSSGNTIYF,TGTGCCAGTAGTATCCGGGACAGCTCTGGAAACACCATATATTTT
-,TRBJ1-1,TRBV18,-,CASSRGRGGTEAFF,TGTGCCAGCTCACGTGGCAGAGGGGGAACTGAAGCTTTCTTT